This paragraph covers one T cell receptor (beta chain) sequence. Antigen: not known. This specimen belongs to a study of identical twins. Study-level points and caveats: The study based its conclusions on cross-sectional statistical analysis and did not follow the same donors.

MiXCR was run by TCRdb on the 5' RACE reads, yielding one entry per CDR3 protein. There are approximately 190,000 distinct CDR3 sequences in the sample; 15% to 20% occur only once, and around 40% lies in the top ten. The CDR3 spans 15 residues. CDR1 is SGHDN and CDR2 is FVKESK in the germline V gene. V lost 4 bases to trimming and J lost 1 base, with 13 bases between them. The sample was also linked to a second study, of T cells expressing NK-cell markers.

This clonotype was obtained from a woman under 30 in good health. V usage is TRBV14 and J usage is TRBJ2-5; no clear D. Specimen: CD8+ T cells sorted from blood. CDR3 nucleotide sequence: TGTGCCAGCAGCCCCCTCGTTACGGCCCAAGAGACCCAGTACTTC. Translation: CASSPLVTAQETQYF.